The 5 T cell receptor beta chains listed next were all sequenced from one sample in a study of blood T cells in healthy people across ages (dated by TCRdb to about 2015). Receptors were amplified or captured by 5' RACE. Sequencing was performed on an Illumina HiSeq 2500. A second about 7 to 12 cycle PCR used a sample-barcoded 5' primer and a J-beta primer mix. TCRdb redid the processing of the public reads, applying fastp at Q25 and MiXCR, and retained in-frame beta chains. Rows merge per CDR3 protein into single entries with the most common DNA and genes. Recorded for this sample are 540,000 or so distinct CDR3 sequences; roughly a quarter of them occurred a single time. The leading ten clones occupy approximately 17% of the sample. Source material: blood. Receptors originate from a woman in her 70s in good health.

This clonotype has only a few counts. The chain has TRBV20-1 and TRBJ2-7; perhaps TRBD2 as D (6 bases). The germline V gene encodes CDR1 DFQATT and CDR2 SNEGSKA (reference sequence). The CDR3 extends over 14 amino acids. Trimming removed 2 bases from V and 2 bases from J, with 13 bases in between. The DNA of the CDR3 is TGCAGTGCTAGATCGTCTAGCGCTCCCTACGAGCAGTACTTC. Amino acid sequence: CSARSSSAPYEQYF.

The chain links TRBV10-2 to TRBJ1-5; D is ambiguous. Germline-derived CDR1 and CDR2 are WSHSY and SAAADI. V lost 6 bases and J 5 bases, leaving 17 bases between the germline ends. This CDR3 region has 15 residues. The CDR3 region is CASRGSGSWYQPQHF. The DNA for the CDR3 is TGCGCCAGCAGGGGATCGGGGTCGTGGTATCAGCCCCAGCATTTT.

This clonotype was detected many times. This chain uses TRBV20-1 with TRBJ1-5; no definite D call. The CDR3 runs 13 residues. V was cut by 1 base and J by 4 bases, with 8 bases left in between. Looked up from germline, CDR1 is DFQATT and CDR2 is SNEGSKA (reference sequence). This CDR3 is CSARVGGNQPQHF. The CDR3 nucleotides read TGCAGTGCTAGAGTAGGAGGAAATCAGCCCCAGCATTTT.

This clonotype was counted only a few times. The rearrangement uses TRBV9 and TRBJ2-5; TRBD1 matches 12 bases. The DNA end favors TRBJ2-7, so the J call may be wrong. The CDR3 spans 15 residues. In germline, CDR1 is SGDLS, CDR2 YYNGEE. Written as DNA, the CDR3 is TGTGCCAGCAGCCCCCGCGGGACAGGGGGCCACGAGCAGTACTTC. It yields the protein CASSPRGTGGHEQYF.

This clonotype was recorded a few times. The chain has TRBV12-3 or TRBV12-4 and TRBJ1-2; 8 bases align to TRBD1. Trimming removed 5 bases from V and 0 bases from J; junction bases left unmatched: 11. The CDR3 extends over 17 amino acids. CDR3 nucleotide sequence: TGTGCCAGCAGTCCGTGGACAGGGAACCCCTCTAACTATGGCTACACCTTC. It translates to CASSPWTGNPSNYGYTF.